These 31 T cell receptor beta chains were all obtained from the same sample, sequenced in a study of blood T cell repertoires in COVID-19 (TCRdb year 2020). The library came from the immunoSEQ multiplex PCR assay. The table comes from immuneACCESS by way of TCRdb, which keeps in-frame sequences with V and J called. Part of the clones is missing from these tables; in studies checked, under half for an unresolved V gene and the rest for unknown reasons. Here the sample has some 290,000 clones; nearly 90% occur a single time. More than 0.85% of the sample lies in the top ten. The sequencing sample was made of peripheral blood. The receptor source for this set is a woman between 35 and 50 years old with COVID-19, enrolled during active disease.

J is TRBJ2-6 and V is TRBV6-2 or TRBV6-3, with a possible D match to TRBD2 (5 bases). The CDR3 loop spans 15 amino acids. Germline-derived CDR1 and CDR2 are MNHEY and SVGEGT. V was trimmed by 0 bases and J by 4 bases, leaving 7 bases between them. CDR3 amino acids: CASSYSGSGANVLTF. CDR3 in DNA: TGTGCCAGCAGTTACTCGGGGAGCGGGGCCAACGTCCTGACTTTC.

The V gene is TRBV2, the J gene TRBJ2-1; D is uncertain. The V and J ends lost 6 bases and 0 bases respectively, with 9 bases between them. CDR1 and CDR2 from the germline V gene are SNHLY and FYNNEI. This CDR3 has 14 residues. CDR3 bases: TGTGCCAGCAGGGAGTCGAGCTCCTACAATGAGCAGTTCTTC. The encoded protein is CASRESSSYNEQFF.

V is TRBV5-1 and J is TRBJ2-2; 8 bases align to TRBD2. V trimming: 3 bases; J trimming: 1 base; junction bases outside the gene matches: 11. Looked up from germline, CDR1 is SGHRS and CDR2 is YFSETQ. There are 18 residues in the CDR3. The CDR3 nucleotides are TGCGCCAGCAGCTGGGCAAGCGGGAGTAGTTTGAACACCGGGGAGCTGTTTTTT. This gives the protein CASSWASGSSLNTGELFF.

This chain links TRBV29-1 with TRBJ1-1; 10 nucleotides agree with TRBD1. CDR1 and CDR2 (germline): SQVTM, ANQGSEA. J lost 7 bases, V lost 6 bases, and 5 bases had no gene match. The CDR3 extends over 12 amino acids. In nucleotides, the CDR3 is TGCAGCGTATGGGGGACAGGGGATGAAGCTTTCTTT. Protein: CSVWGTGDEAFF. Supplemented by reference TRBV29-1 and TRBJ1-1, the full variable domain reads SAVISQKPSRDICQRGTSLTIQCQVDSQVTMMFWYRQQPGQSLTLIATANQGSEATYESGFVIDKFPISRPNLTFSTLTVSNMSPEDSSIYLCSVWGTGDEAFFGQGTRLTVV.

The chain links TRBV7-9 to TRBJ2-7, with 7 bases matching TRBD1. This CDR3 comprises 14 residues. The J segment lost 1 base and the V segment lost 7 bases, leaving 7 bases of the junction unmatched. The V gene's germline CDR1 is SEHNR and CDR2 FQNEAQ (reference sequence). As DNA, the CDR3 is TGTGCCAGCACCCCTTGGGACAGATCCTACGAGCAGTACTTC. Its protein product is CASTPWDRSYEQYF.

The gene calls are TRBV18 and TRBJ1-1, with TRBD1 as a possible D gene (5 bases). CDR1 and CDR2 (germline): KGHSH, LQKENI. This CDR3 contains 13 residues. The V end was cut by 6 bases, the J end by 4 bases, with 12 bases between. The CDR3 DNA is TGTGCCAGCTCGGAGGGACGAATCACTGAAGCTTTCTTT. Translated, it gives CASSEGRITEAFF. Supplemented by reference TRBV18 and TRBJ1-1, the full variable domain reads NAGVMQNPRHLVRRRGQEARLRCSPMKGHSHVYWYRQLPEEGLKFMVYLQKENIIDESGMPKERFSAEFPKEGPSILRIQQVVRGDSAAYFCASSEGRITEAFFGQGTRLTVV.

This clone was observed once. The CDR3 sequence is CASSTPGQGAYGYTF. CDR3 nucleotide sequence: TGTGCCAGCAGCACACCGGGACAGGGCGCCTATGGCTACACCTTC. The chain has TRBV5-4 and TRBJ1-2; TRBD1 matches 9 bases. The length of the CDR3 is 15 residues. Looked up from germline, CDR1 is SGHNT and CDR2 is YYREEE (reference sequence). With 4 bases clipped from V and 4 bases from J, the junction kept 8 bases outside the gene matches.

The V and J genes are TRBV28 and TRBJ1-5; 7 nucleotides match TRBD1. This CDR3 has 15 amino acids. The ends lost 4 bases at V and 4 bases at J; junction bases unmatched: 7. Germline CDR1 and CDR2: MDHEN and SYDVKM. DNA for the CDR3: TGTGCCAGCAGTTACCCTGACAGGGTGAATCAGCCCCAGCATTTT. This encodes CASSYPDRVNQPQHF.

J is TRBJ1-2 and V is TRBV7-2; 7 bases fit TRBD1. The CDR3 covers 16 residues. Germline-derived CDR1 and CDR2 are SGHTA and FQGNSA. Trimming cost V 1 base and J 8 bases; bases outside gene matches: 13. The chain's CDR3 is CASSLVSDRTPFGYTF. The CDR3 nucleotides read TGTGCCAGCAGCTTAGTATCGGACAGGACTCCTTTCGGCTACACCTTC.

Here the CDR3 DNA reads TGTGCCAGCAGCCCCAGGGCCCGCGAAGCTTTCTTT. As protein: CASSPRAREAFF. V gene TRBV7-2 combines with J gene TRBJ1-1, with a weak D call TRBD1 (5 bases). The V gene lost 5 bases and the J gene lost 8 bases, with 12 bases spanning the gap. The CDR3 sequence is 12 residues long. Per germline, CDR1 SGHTA and CDR2 FQGNSA.

The J gene is TRBJ2-1, the V gene TRBV6-4, with TRBD2 identical over 8 bases. Per the germline V gene, CDR1 is MRHNA and CDR2 is SNTAGT. Trimming took 5 bases from V and 1 from J; bases not matched to a gene: 10. The CDR3 loop spans 17 amino acids. The CDR3 region has the DNA TGTGCCAGCAGTTCCCGGGGGGGGGCAGGATCCTACAATGAGCAGTTCTTC. Amino acids: CASSSRGGAGSYNEQFF.

A note on this clone: Within the sample, other DNA sequences also encode this same CDR3. Written as DNA, the CDR3 is TGTGCCAGCAGTTACTCCAGGATCCAAGAGACCCAGTACTTC. Its protein product is CASSYSRIQETQYF. This chain links TRBV6-5 with TRBJ2-5; D remains unclear. The length of the CDR3 is 14 residues. CDR1 is MNHEY, CDR2 SVGAGI, per germline. V lost 0 bases, J lost 1 base, and 6 bases lay in between.

In regard to this clone: A junction boundary mismatches the germline segment, possibly from a read error. The CDR3 spells CASSLDGAGEQYF. The DNA for the CDR3 is TGCGCCAGCAGTTTGGATGGGGCCGGAGAGCAGTACTTC. The chain links TRBV5-1 to TRBJ2-7; perhaps TRBD1 as D (5 bases). Germline values: CDR1 SGHRS, CDR2 YFSETQ. This CDR3 is built from 13 residues.

This clone was seen only once. The V call is TRBV4-3, the J call TRBJ1-2, with a weak D call TRBD1 (5 bases). Trimming cost V 0 bases and J 8 bases, with 13 bases left between them. The germline gives CDR1 LGHNA, CDR2 YSLEER. This CDR3 has 14 residues. The CDR3, as DNA: TGCGCCAGCAGCCAAGACTCCAGGGTGGGAGGCTACACCTTC. Amino acids: CASSQDSRVGGYTF.

This clone was seen only a few times. V and J are TRBV4-2 and TRBJ1-5, with a weak D call TRBD1 (5 bases). The CDR3 loop spans 17 amino acids. V was trimmed by 3 bases and J by 0 bases, leaving 15 bases between them. Germline assignment: CDR1 LGHNA and CDR2 YNFKEQ. The CDR3 spells CASSQGLLGGSNQPQHF. As DNA, the CDR3 is TGTGCCAGCAGCCAGGGACTCCTGGGAGGTAGCAATCAGCCCCAGCATTTT.

J is TRBJ2-5 and V is TRBV20-1, with D maybe TRBD2 (6 bases). Trimming took 5 bases from V and 2 from J, leaving 6 bases between them. The CDR3 contains 11 residues. CDR1 and CDR2 (germline): DFQATT, SNEGSKA (reference sequence). CDR3 nucleotide sequence: TGCAGTGCTGGGAGGCAAGAGACCCAGTACTTC. This encodes CSAGRQETQYF.

The CDR3 DNA reads as TGTGCCAGCAGCTTATACAGGGACAGCTCTGGAAACACCATATATTTT. Amino acids: CASSLYRDSSGNTIYF. The rearrangement links TRBV7-6 to TRBJ1-3, with 7 nucleotides matching TRBD1. The V gene end was trimmed by 2 bases and the J gene end by 0 bases; junction bases not matched to a gene: 4. The CDR3 contains 16 residues. From germline, CDR1 is SGHVS and CDR2 FNYEAQ.

This rearrangement joins TRBV5-4 to TRBJ2-2; D is possibly TRBD2 (6 bases). V gave up 3 bases and J gave up 0 bases, with 12 bases separating them. Germline V CDR1 and CDR2: SGHNT, YYREEE (reference sequence). The length of the CDR3 is 16 residues. CDR3 region: CASSSGLFANTGELFF. The CDR3 DNA reads as TGTGCCAGCAGCTCGGGACTGTTCGCGAACACCGGGGAGCTGTTTTTT.

CDR3 in amino acids: CASSSGSTGELFF. DNA of the CDR3: TGTGCCAGCTCTAGCGGGAGCACCGGGGAGCTGTTTTTT. J is TRBJ2-2 and V is TRBV6-4, with 10 bases matching TRBD2. Germline V gene sequence: CDR1 MRHNA, CDR2 SNTAGT. J gave up 4 bases and V 8 bases, and 1 base lay outside the gene matches. The CDR3 totals 13 residues.

V gene TRBV12-5 combines with J gene TRBJ1-1, with 7 bases aligning to TRBD1. J was trimmed by 4 bases and V by 6 bases; bases with no gene match: 5. Per germline, CDR1 LGHNT and CDR2 FRNRAP. This CDR3 is built from 13 residues. CDR3 nucleotides: TGTGCTAGTGGCTTACAGGGGTTCACTGAAGCTTTCTTT. This gives the protein CASGLQGFTEAFF.

J is TRBJ1-2 and V is TRBV7-9; TRBD1 agrees at 8 bases. The V gene end was trimmed by 5 bases and the J gene end by 4 bases; junction bases not matched to a gene: 6. The CDR3 is made up of 14 amino acids. Germline V CDR1 and CDR2: SEHNR, FQNEAQ (reference sequence). The chain's CDR3 is CASSVGQGSYGYTF. Written as DNA, the CDR3 is TGTGCCAGCAGCGTCGGACAGGGTAGCTATGGCTACACCTTC.

The J gene is TRBJ2-1, the V gene TRBV20-1; TRBD2 agrees at 8 bases. CDR1 and CDR2 from the germline V gene are DFQATT and SNEGSKA (reference sequence). Losses at the gene ends were 6 bases for V and 4 bases for J; bases not matched to a gene: 5. The CDR3 totals 13 residues. CDR3 nucleotides: TGCAGTGCGAGTGCGGGAGGATACAATGAGCAGTTCTTC. This translates into CSASAGGYNEQFF.

The gene calls are TRBV15 and TRBJ2-3, with D possibly TRBD2 on 6 matching bases. Trimming pared 0 bases from V and 6 bases from J, leaving 19 bases between. CDR3 length: 17 amino acids. Germline V lookup: CDR1 LNHNV, CDR2 YYDKDF (reference sequence). The CDR3: CATSREKAGTLGDTQYF. The CDR3, as DNA: TGTGCCACCAGCAGAGAAAAGGCAGGGACTTTGGGGGATACGCAGTATTTT.

This clone was seen once. The V gene is TRBV7-2, the J gene TRBJ1-1; 12 nucleotides match TRBD1. Germline V gene sequence: CDR1 SGHTA, CDR2 FQGNSA. The ends lost 3 bases at V and 4 bases at J; junction bases unmatched: 0. The CDR3 has 14 amino acids. As DNA, the CDR3 is TGTGCCAGCAGCTTGGGACAGGGGGCCACTGAAGCTTTCTTT. This sequence encodes CASSLGQGATEAFF. The variable domain in full, completed from reference TRBV7-2 and TRBJ1-1, reads GAGVSQSPSNKVTEKGKDVELRCDPISGHTALYWYRQSLGQGLEFLIYFQGNSAPDKSGLPSDRFSAERTGGSVSTLTIQRTQQEDSAVYLCASSLGQGATEAFFGQGTRLTVV.

V usage is TRBV7-2 and J usage is TRBJ2-5; a weak D match, TRBD2 (6 bases). V was clipped by 8 bases and J by 5 bases, with 21 bases between them. Germline V gene sequence: CDR1 SGHTA, CDR2 FQGNSA. The CDR3 is 15 amino acids. The CDR3 DNA is TGTGCCAGCGTCTTCGATCCGGGAGAGGGGGAGACCCAGTACTTC. Its translation: CASVFDPGEGETQYF.

This clone was observed a single time. J is TRBJ2-3 and V is TRBV27, with 14 bases fitting TRBD2. The germline gives CDR1 MNHEY, CDR2 SMNVEV (reference sequence). Trimming took 5 bases from V and 7 from J; bases not matched to a gene: 8. The CDR3 runs to 16 residues. The CDR3 nucleotides are TGTGCCAGCAGTAGGACTAGCGGGGGGTGGCTGTATACGCAGTATTTT. As protein: CASSRTSGGWLYTQYF.

V and J are TRBV7-2 and TRBJ2-4, with D maybe TRBD2 (5 bases). V gave up 1 base and J gave up 5 bases, with 9 bases separating them. The length of the CDR3 is 14 residues. CDR1 is SGHTA and CDR2 is FQGNSA in the germline V gene. DNA for the CDR3: TGTGCCAGCAGCTTAGAATCGAGGGAAAACATTCAGTACTTC. It specifies CASSLESRENIQYF.

CDR3 sequence reads: CASSQGQLAKNIQYF. CDR3 DNA sequence: TGCGCCAGCAGCCAAGGACAGCTAGCCAAAAACATTCAGTACTTC. The V gene is TRBV10-1, the J gene TRBJ2-4; tentative D call: TRBD1 (6 bases). The CDR3 has 15 amino acids. Per germline, CDR1 WNHNN and CDR2 SYGVQD (reference sequence). Trimming cost V 6 bases and J 0 bases, with 12 bases left between them.

The chain uses TRBV14 and TRBJ2-1; 7 bases fit TRBD1. V lost 1 base and J lost 7; bases outside the gene matches: 1. The germline gives CDR1 SGHDN, CDR2 FVKESK. The CDR3 runs 13 residues. Here the CDR3 reads CASSQVRGNEQFF. CDR3 DNA: TGTGCCAGCAGCCAAGTCAGGGGGAATGAGCAGTTCTTC.

V is TRBV5-4 and J is TRBJ2-7; D is perhaps TRBD1 (6 bases). Trimming cost V 0 bases and J 2 bases, with 15 bases left between them. CDR3 length equals 16 residues. Germline V CDR1 and CDR2: SGHNT, YYREEE (reference sequence). The CDR3 bases are TGTGCCAGCAGCTTGGCGGGCCAGGGGAATGCCTACGAGCAGTACTTC. Its protein product is CASSLAGQGNAYEQYF.

The sample holds one count of this clone. The chain employs TRBV24-1 and TRBJ2-1; D not certain. This CDR3 contains 14 residues. Germline loops: CDR1 KGHDR, CDR2 SFDVKD. Trimming stripped 4 bases from V and 5 bases from J, with 11 bases between. The CDR3: CATSDSTPNNEQFF. The DNA of the CDR3 is TGTGCCACCAGTGACTCGACTCCAAACAATGAGCAGTTCTTC.